This TCR beta chain was observed in a study of blood T cell repertoires in COVID-19. Sequencing was performed with immunoSEQ multiplex PCR; in TCRdb, only in-frame clones are kept and a portion is missing. Among approximately 87,000 clones listed, 80% to 90% were seen once. Germline V gene data show CDR1 as MGHRA and CDR2 as YSYEKL. V dropped 1 base and J dropped 8; count of bases not matched to a gene: 13. This CDR3 is built from 17 residues. The clonotype comes from a man in his 70s with active or convalescent COVID-19. The chain employs TRBV4-1 and TRBJ1-4, with TRBD1 matching 7 bases. The sample taken for sequencing was peripheral blood. The CDR3 sequence is CASSQGTGGRGNEKLFF. In DNA, the CDR3 is TGCGCCAGCAGCCAAGGGACAGGTGGCAGGGGTAACGAAAAACTGTTTTTT.